This T cell receptor beta chain appears in the sequencing data of a study of tumor-infiltrating lymphocytes in primary liver carcinoma. Study information: Those sampled were patients whose primary liver carcinoma was treated by surgical resection.

Regarding this clonotype: The antigen remains undetermined. Compared with germline, one end of the junction differs, possibly owing to a read error.

They got blood RNA out of unsorted whole blood and also pulled out germline DNA. The patients, who had chronic HBV infection, were treatment-naive (untreated). Before surgery, approximately 4 milliliters of EDTA blood were taken. Per the germline V gene, CDR1 is SGHDN and CDR2 is FVKESK. CDR3 size: 15 residues. Findings and limits, study-wide: Significantly greater top-250-clone fractions characterized tumors relative to blood (p = 0.039).

Constant-region priming of around 490 ng total RNA yielded TCR beta cDNA. Slightly modified ARM-PCR, run as three nested multiplex PCR rounds, produced the TCR beta libraries. The opening two PCR rounds, around 9 cycles each, paired TRBV1-TRBV30 forward primers with a C-beta reverse primer. TCRdb reanalysed the multiplex PCR reads using MiXCR and keeps one entry per CDR3 protein. The top ten clones hold about 9.4% of a sample with fewer than 350,000 distinct CDR3 sequences, around three fifths of them seen once. The source material was peripheral blood. This receptor was identified in a man aged 35 to 55 with primary liver carcinoma and hepatitis B virus infection. The chain joins TRBV14 to TRBJ2-5, with TRBD2 identical over 8 bases. CDR3 coding DNA: TGTGTCAGCAGCCAAGGAAGCGGGAGCGGAGAGACCCAGTACTTC. It yields the protein CVSSQGSGSGETQYF.